This paragraph reports one T cell receptor (beta chain). Antigen: not known. The length of the CDR3 is 10 residues. Trimming cost V 5 bases and J 7 bases, with 8 bases left between them. In germline, CDR1 is SQVTM, CDR2 ANQGSEA. This entry is derived from a study of cytomegalovirus exposure and HLA in healthy donors. Study-level findings and limits: About 150 TCR beta chains were listed as cytomegalovirus-associated.

Researchers ran the PCR with 60 Vbeta and 13 Jbeta primers. Repertoires were generated with immunoSEQ multiplex PCR, while TCRdb's copy carries only in-frame clones and drops some. The sample includes under 300,000 clones, almost 85% of them seen just once. The TCR sequence derives from a woman aged 40 to 49 in good health and CMV-seropositive. J is TRBJ1-2 and V is TRBV29-1; D is possibly TRBD1 (6 bases). Input material: PBMCs. As DNA, the CDR3 is TGCAGCGTTACCAGGGGTGGCTACACCTTC. It is translated as CSVTRGGYTF.